Listed here is a single T cell receptor beta chain. Its matching antigen is unknown. A single record per CDR3 protein comes from TCRdb applying MiXCR to the reads. Of approximately 700,000 distinct CDR3 sequences in the sample, roughly 36% were seen once. Trimming cost V 0 bases and J 7 bases; bases outside gene matches: 9. CDR1 MNHNY and CDR2 SVGAGI come from the germline V gene (reference sequence). This CDR3 region has 17 residues. The sample belongs to a study of T cell repertoires in cytomegalovirus infection. Study-wide context: CMV infection and matching HLA type were both indicated by public TCR beta signatures. General study findings and limits: Cumulative frequency of public TCR beta families picked out carriers of CMV plus the relevant HLA. HLA-C-restricted CMV-specific TCR beta clonotypes prevailed in the ex vivo response.

This TCR derives from a human donor in good health (CMV status not recorded). Some clones in this sample may be carry-over from other donors' samples. The chain recombines TRBV6-6 with TRBJ2-1; 10 bases agree with TRBD2. Sequenced input: PBMCs. The CDR3: CASSYSPLAGVGNEQFF. CDR3 DNA sequence: TGTGCCAGCAGTTACTCCCCGCTAGCGGGGGTTGGGAATGAGCAGTTCTTC.